Following are 13 T cell receptor beta chains from one sample sequenced in a study of T cell changes during pregnancy in multiple sclerosis. Clones were sequenced by immunoSEQ multiplex PCR, and TCRdb holds only the in-frame ones, with some missing. This table holds 20,000 to 25,000 clones, 70% to 90% found once. Material: CD8+ T cells from peripheral blood mononuclear cells, obtained before pregnancy. Receptors were obtained from a female donor with multiple sclerosis, enrolled in a pregnancy study.

The chain combines TRBV11-2 with TRBJ1-1, with D possibly TRBD1 on 6 matching bases. The CDR3 contains 15 residues. Trimming took off 1 base at V and 5 bases at J, with 14 bases between the two ends. Germline V CDR1 and CDR2: SGHAT, FQNNGV. CDR3 sequence reads: CASSLAFITGTEAFF. The CDR3 nucleotides are TGTGCCAGCAGCTTAGCTTTTATCACAGGGACTGAAGCTTTCTTT. Full variable domain (rest looked up from reference TRBV11-2 and TRBJ1-1): EAGVAQSPRYKIIEKRQSVAFWCNPISGHATLYWYQQILGQGPKLLIQFQNNGVVDDSQLPKDRFSAERLKGVDSTLKIQPAKLEDSAVYLCASSLAFITGTEAFFGQGTRLTVV.

The V and J genes are TRBV7-9 and TRBJ1-5; TRBD1 is a possible D gene (5 bases). The V end lost 4 bases, the J end lost 5 bases, and 15 bases lay between the germline ends. This CDR3 comprises 15 residues. Germline V gene data show CDR1 as SEHNR and CDR2 as FQNEAQ (reference sequence). CDR3 nucleotide sequence: TGTGCCAGCAGCTCCATTGAGGCGGGGGATCAGCCCCAGCATTTT. It is translated as CASSSIEAGDQPQHF. The variable domain in full, completed from reference TRBV7-9 and TRBJ1-5, reads DTGVSQNPRHKITKRGQNVTFRCDPISEHNRLYWYRQTLGQGPEFLTYFQNEAQLEKSRLLSDRFSAERPKGSFSTLEIQRTEQGDSAMYLCASSSIEAGDQPQHFGDGTRLSIL.

This sequence joins TRBV6-1 and TRBJ2-7; the D gene is possibly TRBD2 (5 bases). Looked up from germline, CDR1 is MNHNS and CDR2 is SASEGT. The CDR3 covers 12 residues. V dropped 2 bases and J dropped 6 bases, with 8 bases sitting between them. The CDR3 loop is CASSEWRSEQYF. The CDR3 DNA reads as TGTGCCAGCAGTGAATGGAGGTCCGAGCAGTACTTC.

This rearrangement joins TRBV7-9 to TRBJ2-5; 7 bases map to TRBD2. Trimming removed 8 bases from V and 1 base from J; junction bases left unmatched: 7. This CDR3 is built from 14 residues. Germline loops: CDR1 SEHNR, CDR2 FQNEAQ (reference sequence). DNA of the CDR3: TGTGCCAGCGGTCCAGGGAGGGTCCAAGAGACCCAGTACTTC. Protein sequence: CASGPGRVQETQYF.

This chain connects TRBV6-5 to TRBJ2-2, with 9 bases matching TRBD1. Germline V gene data show CDR1 as MNHEY and CDR2 as SVGAGI. The CDR3 length is 16 residues. Trimming took 4 bases from V and 1 from J; bases not matched to a gene: 4. Written as DNA, the CDR3 is TGTGCCAGCAGTTCTCCGGGACAGGGGAACACCGGGGAGCTGTTTTTT. This encodes CASSSPGQGNTGELFF.

V is TRBV19 and J is TRBJ2-3; 9 bases map to TRBD1. The CDR3 loop spans 16 amino acids. Trimming at V came to 5 bases and at J to 2 bases, leaving 8 bases not matched to a gene. Germline lookup yields CDR1 LNHDA and CDR2 SQIVND (reference sequence). The CDR3 is CASSREDRGITDTQYF. In DNA, the CDR3 is TGTGCCAGTAGTCGGGAGGACAGGGGAATCACAGATACGCAGTATTTT.

The rearrangement links TRBV2 to TRBJ2-7; 10 bases match TRBD2. The CDR3 has 16 amino acids. Trimming at V came to 4 bases and at J to 1 base, leaving 7 bases not matched to a gene. Germline-derived CDR1 and CDR2 are SNHLY and FYNNEI. CDR3 coding DNA: TGTGCCAGCAGTGTAGAGATAGCGGGAGGATCCTACGAGCAGTACTTC. Translated, it gives CASSVEIAGGSYEQYF.

This chain links TRBV9 with TRBJ2-7; 9 bases fit TRBD1. This CDR3 is 16 amino acids long. V trimming: 3 bases; J trimming: 1 base; junction bases outside the gene matches: 8. Germline V gene data show CDR1 as SGDLS and CDR2 as YYNGEE. Here the CDR3 reads CASSGHPGQGSYEQYF. The CDR3 nucleotides read TGTGCCAGCAGCGGCCACCCGGGACAGGGTTCCTACGAGCAGTACTTC.

The chain is built from TRBV4-1 and TRBJ1-1; D remains ambiguous. This CDR3 has 14 amino acids. The germline V gene has CDR1 MGHRA and CDR2 YSYEKL. The V and J ends lost 0 bases and 1 base respectively, with 6 bases between them. CDR3 amino acids: CASSQEPGNTEAFF. In nucleotides, the CDR3 is TGCGCCAGCAGCCAAGAGCCAGGGAACACTGAAGCTTTCTTT.

This chain links TRBV29-1 with TRBJ2-4; 9 bases agree with TRBD1. V was clipped by 0 bases and J by 6 bases; unmatched bases: 12. The CDR3 is made up of 17 amino acids. The germline V gene has CDR1 SQVTM and CDR2 ANQGSEA. The CDR3 loop reads CSVEDPGTGREVNIQYF. The DNA of the CDR3 is TGCAGCGTTGAAGACCCTGGGACAGGGAGGGAGGTAAACATTCAGTACTTC.

The genes are TRBV5-1 and TRBJ2-7; D is perhaps TRBD2 (7 bases). CDR1 SGHRS and CDR2 YFSETQ come from the germline V gene. The CDR3 covers 14 residues. Trimming removed 4 bases from V and 3 bases from J, with 14 bases in between. CDR3 sequence reads: CASSLVGGGYEQYF. The CDR3 coding sequence is TGCGCCAGCAGCCTCGTGGGAGGGGGCTACGAGCAGTACTTC.

This clone is large (0.1 to 1%) within its sample. V is TRBV11-3 and J is TRBJ2-1; D is ambiguous. The germline CDR1 and CDR2 sequences are SGHNT and YENEEA. CDR3 length: 13 amino acids. V was pared by 1 base and J by 10 bases, with 11 bases between. The DNA for the CDR3 is TGTGCCAGCAGCTTAGGGTCCAGTGGCGAGCAGTTCTTC. As protein: CASSLGSSGEQFF.

This clone has more than one count but fewer than ten. V is TRBV9 and J is TRBJ1-1; D might be TRBD1 (6 bases). Trimming removed 3 bases at V and 4 bases at J, with 10 bases between. The CDR3 sequence is 13 residues long. Germline-derived CDR1 and CDR2 are SGDLS and YYNGEE. The CDR3: CASSGSQGTEAFF. CDR3 coding DNA: TGTGCCAGCAGCGGTTCACAGGGCACTGAAGCTTTCTTT.